This TCR beta chain was sequenced in a study of regulatory T cells in long-lasting Graves disease. The table lists this clonotype with many counts. Time point here: newly diagnosed GD, antithyroid drugs for less than 3 months. TCR sequences were obtained from RNA taken from PBMCs. The CDR3 has 15 amino acids. V lost 3 bases and J lost 0, with 10 bases in between. Arm-PCR with iRepertoire HTBI primers amplified the CDR3 regions for these TCR beta libraries. Each CDR3 protein is one row after TCRdb ran MiXCR on the multiplex PCR reads. The sample holds 450,000 to 650,000 distinct CDR3 sequences, about 16% seen once. These data are also associated with another study on T cells in Graves' hyperthyroidism and ophthalmopathy.

This TCR came from a woman aged 35-60 years with Graves disease. The chain links TRBV12-3 or TRBV12-4 to TRBJ2-3; no clear D gene. The specimen comprised peripheral blood mononuclear cells (PBMCs), sampled at new diagnosis, from a patient treated with antithyroid drugs. Written as DNA, the CDR3 is TGTGCCAGCAGTTTCGCCCCACTCAGCACAGATACGCAGTATTTT. Protein product: CASSFAPLSTDTQYF.